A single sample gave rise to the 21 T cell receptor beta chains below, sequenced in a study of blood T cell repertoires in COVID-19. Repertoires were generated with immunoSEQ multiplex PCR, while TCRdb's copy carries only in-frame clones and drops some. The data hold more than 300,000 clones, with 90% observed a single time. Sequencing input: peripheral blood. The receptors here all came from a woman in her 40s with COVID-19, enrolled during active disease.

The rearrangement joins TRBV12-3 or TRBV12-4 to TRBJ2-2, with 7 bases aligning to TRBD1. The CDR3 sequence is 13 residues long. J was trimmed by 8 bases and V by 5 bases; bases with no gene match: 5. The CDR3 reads CASSMTGLGELFF. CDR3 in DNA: TGTGCCAGCAGTATGACAGGGCTTGGGGAGCTGTTTTTT.

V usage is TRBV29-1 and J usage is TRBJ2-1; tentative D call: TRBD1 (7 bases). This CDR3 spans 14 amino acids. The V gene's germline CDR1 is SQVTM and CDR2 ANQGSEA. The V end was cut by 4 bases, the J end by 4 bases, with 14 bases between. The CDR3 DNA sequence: TGCAGCGTTGTCGCAGGGGGGATTTACAATGAGCAGTTCTTC. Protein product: CSVVAGGIYNEQFF.

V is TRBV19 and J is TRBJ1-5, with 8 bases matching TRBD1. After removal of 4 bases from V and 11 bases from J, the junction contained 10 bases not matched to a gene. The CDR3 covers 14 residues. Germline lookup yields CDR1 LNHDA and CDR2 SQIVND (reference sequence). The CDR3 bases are TGTGCCAGTAGTAGCGGGACAGGCCGAGGGGCCCAGCATTTT. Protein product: CASSSGTGRGAQHF. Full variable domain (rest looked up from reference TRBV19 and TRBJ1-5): DGGITQSPKYLFRKEGQNVTLSCEQNLNHDAMYWYRQDPGQGLRLIYYSQIVNDFQKGDIAEGYSVSREKKESFPLTVTSAQKNPTAFYLCASSSGTGRGAQHFGDGTRLSIL.

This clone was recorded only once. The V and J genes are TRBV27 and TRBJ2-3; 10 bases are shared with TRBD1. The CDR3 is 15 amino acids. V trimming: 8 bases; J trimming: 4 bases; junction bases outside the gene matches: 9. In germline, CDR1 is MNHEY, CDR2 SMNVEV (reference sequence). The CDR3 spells CASQAMDRGADTQYF. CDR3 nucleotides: TGTGCCAGCCAGGCGATGGACAGGGGGGCAGATACGCAGTATTTT.

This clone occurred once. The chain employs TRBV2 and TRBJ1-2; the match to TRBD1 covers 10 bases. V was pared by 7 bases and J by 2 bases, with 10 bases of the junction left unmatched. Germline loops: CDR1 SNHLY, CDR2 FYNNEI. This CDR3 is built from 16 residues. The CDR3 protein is CASTGRTGGGNYGYTF. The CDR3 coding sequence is TGTGCCAGCACCGGCCGGACAGGGGGAGGGAACTATGGCTACACCTTC.

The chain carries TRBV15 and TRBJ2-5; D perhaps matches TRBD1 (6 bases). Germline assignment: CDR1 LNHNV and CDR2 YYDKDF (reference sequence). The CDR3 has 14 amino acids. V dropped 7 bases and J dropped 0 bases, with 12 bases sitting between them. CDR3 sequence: CATTRQANQETQYF. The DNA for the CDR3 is TGTGCCACCACCCGACAGGCCAACCAAGAGACCCAGTACTTC.

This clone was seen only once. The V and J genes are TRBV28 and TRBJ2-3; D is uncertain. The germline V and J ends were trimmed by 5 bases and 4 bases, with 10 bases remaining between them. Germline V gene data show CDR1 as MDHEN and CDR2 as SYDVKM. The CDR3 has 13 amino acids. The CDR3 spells CASSLLWPDTQYF. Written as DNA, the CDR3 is TGTGCCAGCAGTCTATTATGGCCAGATACGCAGTATTTT. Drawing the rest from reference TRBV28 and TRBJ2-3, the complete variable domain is DVKVTQSSRYLVKRTGEKVFLECVQDMDHENMFWYRQDPGLGLRLIYFSYDVKMKEKGDIPEGYSVSREKKERFSLILESASTNQTSMYLCASSLLWPDTQYFGPGTRLTVL.

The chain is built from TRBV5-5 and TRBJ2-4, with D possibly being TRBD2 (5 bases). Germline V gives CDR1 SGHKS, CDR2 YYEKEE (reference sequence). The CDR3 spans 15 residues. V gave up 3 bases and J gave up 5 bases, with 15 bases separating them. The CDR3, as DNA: TGTGCCAGCAGCTCGACCGGGAAGCCCGAAAACATTCAGTACTTC. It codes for CASSSTGKPENIQYF. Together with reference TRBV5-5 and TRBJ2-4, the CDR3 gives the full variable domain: DAGVTQSPTHLIKTRGQQVTLRCSPISGHKSVSWYQQVLGQGPQFIFQYYEKEERGRGNFPDRFSARQFPNYSSELNVNALLLGDSALYLCASSSTGKPENIQYFGAGTRLSVL.

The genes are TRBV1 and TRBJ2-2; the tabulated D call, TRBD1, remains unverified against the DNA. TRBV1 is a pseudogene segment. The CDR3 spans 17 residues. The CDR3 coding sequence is TGCACCAGCAGCCAGCTCCCGGGACAGGGTCTGGCCGGGGAGCTGTTTTTT. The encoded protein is CTSSQLPGQGLAGELFF.

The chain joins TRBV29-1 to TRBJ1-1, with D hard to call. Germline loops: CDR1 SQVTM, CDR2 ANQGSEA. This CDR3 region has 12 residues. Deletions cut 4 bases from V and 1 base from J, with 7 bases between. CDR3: CSVGLPNTEAFF. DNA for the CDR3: TGCAGCGTTGGTCTCCCGAACACTGAAGCTTTCTTT.

The CDR3 region has the DNA TGTGCCACCAGGGCCACGGGGGGGTACTATGGCTACACCTTC. It yields the protein CATRATGGYYGYTF. J is TRBJ1-2 and V is TRBV15; D perhaps matches TRBD1 (5 bases). The CDR3 runs to 14 residues. Germline loops: CDR1 LNHNV, CDR2 YYDKDF (reference sequence). V was cut by 6 bases and J by 3 bases, with 14 bases left in between.

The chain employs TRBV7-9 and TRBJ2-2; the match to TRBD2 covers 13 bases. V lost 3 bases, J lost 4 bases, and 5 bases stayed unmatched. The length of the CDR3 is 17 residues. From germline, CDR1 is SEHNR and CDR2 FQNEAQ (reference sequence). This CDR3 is CASSLGLAGLSTGELFF. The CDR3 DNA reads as TGTGCCAGCAGCTTGGGACTAGCGGGATTAAGCACCGGGGAGCTGTTTTTT. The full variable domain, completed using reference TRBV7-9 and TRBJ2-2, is DTGVSQNPRHKITKRGQNVTFRCDPISEHNRLYWYRQTLGQGPEFLTYFQNEAQLEKSRLLSDRFSAERPKGSFSTLEIQRTEQGDSAMYLCASSLGLAGLSTGELFFGEGSRLTVL.

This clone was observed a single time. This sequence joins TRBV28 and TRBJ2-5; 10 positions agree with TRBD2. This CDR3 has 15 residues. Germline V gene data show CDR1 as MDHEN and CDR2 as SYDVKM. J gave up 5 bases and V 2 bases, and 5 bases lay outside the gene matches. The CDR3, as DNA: TGTGCCAGCAGTTTAAGCGGGGGGGCTTTCGAGACCCAGTACTTC. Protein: CASSLSGGAFETQYF.

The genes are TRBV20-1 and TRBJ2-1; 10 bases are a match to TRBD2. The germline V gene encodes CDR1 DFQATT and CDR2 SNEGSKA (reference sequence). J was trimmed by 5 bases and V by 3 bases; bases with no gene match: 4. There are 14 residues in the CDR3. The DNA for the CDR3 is TGCAGTGCTAGTCGGCTAGCGGGAGACAATGAGCAGTTCTTC. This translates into CSASRLAGDNEQFF.

The CDR3 loop is CASRRQPAEKLFF. The DNA for the CDR3 is TGTGCCAGCCGCAGACAGCCAGCGGAAAAACTGTTTTTT. The chain recombines TRBV6-1 with TRBJ1-4; TRBD1 might be the D (5 bases). The V end lost 8 bases, the J end lost 8 bases, and 15 bases lay between the germline ends. This CDR3 contains 13 residues. The germline V gene encodes CDR1 MNHNS and CDR2 SASEGT.

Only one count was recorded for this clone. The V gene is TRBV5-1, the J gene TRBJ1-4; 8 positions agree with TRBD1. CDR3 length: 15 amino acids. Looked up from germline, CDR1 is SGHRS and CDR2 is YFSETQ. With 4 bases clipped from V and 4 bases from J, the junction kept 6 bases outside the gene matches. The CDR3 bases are TGCGCCAGCAGCGAGGGGACAGGCCTTAATGAAAAACTGTTTTTT. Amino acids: CASSEGTGLNEKLFF. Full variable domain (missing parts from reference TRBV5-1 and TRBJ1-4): KAGVTQTPRYLIKTRGQQVTLSCSPISGHRSVSWYQQTPGQGLQFLFEYFSETQRNKGNFPGRFSGRQFSNSRSEMNVSTLELGDSALYLCASSEGTGLNEKLFFGSGTQLSVL.

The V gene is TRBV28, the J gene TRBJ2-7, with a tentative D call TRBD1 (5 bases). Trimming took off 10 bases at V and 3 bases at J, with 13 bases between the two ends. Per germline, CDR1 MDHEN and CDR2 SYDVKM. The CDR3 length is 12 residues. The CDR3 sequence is CATFRDLYEQYF. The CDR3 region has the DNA TGTGCCACCTTCAGGGATCTCTACGAGCAGTACTTC. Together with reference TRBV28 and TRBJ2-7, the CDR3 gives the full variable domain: DVKVTQSSRYLVKRTGEKVFLECVQDMDHENMFWYRQDPGLGLRLIYFSYDVKMKEKGDIPEGYSVSREKKERFSLILESASTNQTSMYLCATFRDLYEQYFGPGTRLTVT.

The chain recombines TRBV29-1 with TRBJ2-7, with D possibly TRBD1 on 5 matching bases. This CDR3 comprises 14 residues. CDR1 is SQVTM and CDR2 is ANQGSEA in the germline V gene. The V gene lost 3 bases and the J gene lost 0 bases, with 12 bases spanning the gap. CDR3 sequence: CSVEVTGFSYEQYF. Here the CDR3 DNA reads TGCAGCGTTGAGGTTACAGGCTTCTCCTACGAGCAGTACTTC.

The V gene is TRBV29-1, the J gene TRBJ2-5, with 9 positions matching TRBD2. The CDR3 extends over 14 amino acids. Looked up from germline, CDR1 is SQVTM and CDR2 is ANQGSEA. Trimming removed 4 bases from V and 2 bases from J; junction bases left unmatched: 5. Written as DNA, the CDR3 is TGCAGCGTTGGTCCCAGCGGGAGGCAAGAGACCCAGTACTTC. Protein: CSVGPSGRQETQYF.

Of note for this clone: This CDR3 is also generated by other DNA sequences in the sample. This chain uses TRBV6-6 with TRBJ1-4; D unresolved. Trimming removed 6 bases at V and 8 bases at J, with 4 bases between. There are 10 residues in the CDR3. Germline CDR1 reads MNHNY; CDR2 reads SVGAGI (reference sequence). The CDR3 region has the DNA TGTGCCAGCAGATCGGAAAAACTGTTTTTT. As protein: CASRSEKLFF.

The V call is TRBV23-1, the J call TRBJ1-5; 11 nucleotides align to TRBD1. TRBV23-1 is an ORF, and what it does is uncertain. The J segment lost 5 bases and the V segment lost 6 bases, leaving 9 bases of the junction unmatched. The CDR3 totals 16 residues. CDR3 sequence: CASSPNQGQGDQPQHF. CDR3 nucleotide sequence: TGCGCCAGCAGCCCCAACCAGGGACAGGGGGATCAGCCCCAGCATTTT.